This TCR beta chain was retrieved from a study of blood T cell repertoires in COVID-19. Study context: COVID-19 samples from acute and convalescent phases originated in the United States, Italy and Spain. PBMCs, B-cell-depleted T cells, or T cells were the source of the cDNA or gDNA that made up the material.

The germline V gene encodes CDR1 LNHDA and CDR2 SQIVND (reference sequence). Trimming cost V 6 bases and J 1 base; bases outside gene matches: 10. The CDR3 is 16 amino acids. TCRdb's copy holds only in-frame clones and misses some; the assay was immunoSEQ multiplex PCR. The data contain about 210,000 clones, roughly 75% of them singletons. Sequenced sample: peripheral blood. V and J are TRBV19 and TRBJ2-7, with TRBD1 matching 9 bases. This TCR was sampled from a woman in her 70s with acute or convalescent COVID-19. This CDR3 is CASSFSGTGFSYEQYF. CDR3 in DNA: TGTGCCAGTAGCTTCTCCGGGACAGGGTTTTCCTACGAGCAGTACTTC.